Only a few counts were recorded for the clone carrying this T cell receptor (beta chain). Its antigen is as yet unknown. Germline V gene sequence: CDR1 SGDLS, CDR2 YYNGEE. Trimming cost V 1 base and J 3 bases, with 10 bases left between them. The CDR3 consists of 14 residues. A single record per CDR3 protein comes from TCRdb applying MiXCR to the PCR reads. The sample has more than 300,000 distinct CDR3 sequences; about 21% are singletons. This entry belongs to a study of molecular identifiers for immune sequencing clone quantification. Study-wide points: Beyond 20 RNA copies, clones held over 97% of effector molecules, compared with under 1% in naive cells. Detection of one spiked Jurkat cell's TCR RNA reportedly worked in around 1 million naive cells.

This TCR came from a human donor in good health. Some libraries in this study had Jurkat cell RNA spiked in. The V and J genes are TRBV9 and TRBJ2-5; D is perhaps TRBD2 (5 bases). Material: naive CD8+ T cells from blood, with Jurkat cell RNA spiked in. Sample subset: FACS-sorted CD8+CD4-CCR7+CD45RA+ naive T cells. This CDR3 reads CASSVSGLKETQYF. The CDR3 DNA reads TGTGCCAGCAGCGTATCCGGACTGAAAGAGACCCAGTACTTC.